Listed below are T cell receptor beta chains from one sample, sequenced in a study of CD8 T cells in ankylosing spondylitis. TCRdb called the 5' RACE reads again in MiXCR, with one record for every CDR3 protein. The sample consists of under 950,000 distinct CDR3 sequences, around a fifth of them appearing once. Sequences were obtained from blood, either unsorted or a sorted T cell fraction (not recorded which). The receptors stem from a male donor with ankylosing spondylitis. The CDR3 runs from the conserved cysteine through the conserved F or W. Fields, in order: CDR3 DNA, CDR3 protein, D gene, J gene, clone size, V gene. D genes are given only for firm matches. Clone sizes are given selectively: once, few, many, or a class where the clone is expanded.

TGTGCCAGCAGCACGCACTTACTAGCGGGAGTCCTCAATGAGCAGTTCTTC,CASSTHLLAGVLNEQFF,TRBD2,TRBJ2-1,-,TRBV11-1
TGTGCCAGCAGCTTGTATGGACTTTTTTCACCCCTCCACTTT,CASSLYGLFSPLHF,-,TRBJ1-6,many,TRBV5-4
TGTGCCAGCAGCTACCTCTCGGGGTACGAGCAGTACTTC,CASSYLSGYEQYF,-,TRBJ2-7,-,TRBV5-6
TGTGCCAGCAGCCAAGATCAGGGTGGAGGACTAGTGAACCACGAGCAGTACTTC,CASSQDQGGGLVNHEQYF,TRBD2,TRBJ2-7,few,TRBV3-1
TGTGCCAGCAGTGCTCCAGTTGGGCAGGACTACAATGAGCAGTTCTTC,CASSAPVGQDYNEQFF,-,TRBJ2-1,-,TRBV25-1
TGTGCCAGCAGCCTCTGGGGGAGGTCAACTAGCACAGATACGCAGTATTTT,CASSLWGRSTSTDTQYF,-,TRBJ2-3,-,TRBV7-6
TGTGCCAGCAGGGGGACCCCAGATACGCAGTATTTT,CASRGTPDTQYF,-,TRBJ2-3,-,TRBV12-3/TRBV12-4
TGCGCCAGCAGCTTGGACAGGGGAGGGGCCAACAGTGCCTATGGCTACACCTTC,CASSLDRGGANSAYGYTF,TRBD1,TRBJ1-2,few,TRBV5-1
TGTGCCAGCAGTCCCCCGGGACTAGGGGTTTACGAGCAGTACTTC,CASSPPGLGVYEQYF,TRBD2,TRBJ2-7,few,TRBV12-3/TRBV12-4
TGTGCCAGCAGTGAATATGAGGGGGCTGGGGCCAACGTCCTGACTTTC,CASSEYEGAGANVLTF,-,TRBJ2-6,-,TRBV25-1
TGTGCCAGCAGCCAAGTTCAAAACATTCAGTACTTC,CASSQVQNIQYF,-,TRBJ2-4,many,TRBV3-1
TGTGCCATCAGTGATCCCAGCGGGGGGGCAGGTGATACGCAGTATTTT,CAISDPSGGAGDTQYF,TRBD2,TRBJ2-3,few,TRBV10-3
TGCGCCAGCAACCACACACTCCAGGGTTCAGGGCAGTACTTC,CASNHTLQGSGQYF,-,TRBJ2-7,-,TRBV4-1
TGTGCCAGCAGCTTAGCTTGGCGAGGATACAATGAGCAGTTCTTC,CASSLAWRGYNEQFF,-,TRBJ2-1,-,TRBV7-2
TGCGCCAGCAGCATTGGAAGATCTTCACCCCTCCACTTT,CASSIGRSSPLHF,-,TRBJ1-6,many,TRBV5-1
TGTGCCAGCAGTTCCGTTGGGTCCCTCAGCCATGAGCAGTTCTTC,CASSSVGSLSHEQFF,-,TRBJ2-1,few,TRBV11-3